One sample yielded the 12 T cell receptor beta chains listed below, sequenced in a study of blood T cells in healthy people across ages. PCR was performed a second time for roughly 7 to 12 cycles using a sample-barcoded 5' primer and a J-beta primer mix. TCRdb called the 5' RACE reads again in MiXCR, with one record for every CDR3 protein. This table holds 1 million or so distinct CDR3 sequences, 25% found once. This sample also belongs to another study, concerning T cells of mothers and their children.

Sequencing was performed on blood. These receptors were collected from a girl aged 2-10 years in good health.

This clonotype was counted a few times. The chain recombines TRBV29-1 with TRBJ1-1; tentative D call: TRBD1 (6 bases). Germline V gene data show CDR1 as SQVTM and CDR2 as ANQGSEA. CDR3 length equals 10 residues. V gave up 4 bases and J gave up 11 bases, with 11 bases separating them. The CDR3 DNA follows: TGCAGCGTTGCATCGGGGGCGGCTTTCTTT. Its translation: CSVASGAAFF.

The rearrangement joins TRBV12-3 or TRBV12-4 to TRBJ1-5; a possible D gene is TRBD1 (5 bases). V dropped 0 bases and J dropped 6 bases, with 12 bases sitting between them. The CDR3 extends over 15 amino acids. The CDR3 loop reads CASSLAGVVAQPQHF. CDR3 sequence (DNA): TGTGCCAGCAGTTTAGCAGGGGTGGTGGCTCAGCCCCAGCATTTT.

A remark on this clonotype: One end of the junction is discordant with germline, which a read error may explain. The CDR3 DNA reads as TGTAGTGCTAGAGATCCCGGAGCCTACTATGGCTACACCTTC. As protein: CSARDPGAYYGYTF. This rearrangement joins TRBV20-1 to TRBJ1-2; no firm D call. CDR3 size: 14 residues. Germline assignment: CDR1 DFQATT and CDR2 SNEGSKA (reference sequence).

The chain uses TRBV29-1 and TRBJ1-2; D perhaps matches TRBD1 (6 bases). The V end lost 4 bases, the J end lost 7 bases, and 10 bases lay between the germline ends. Germline CDR1 and CDR2: SQVTM and ANQGSEA. CDR3 length equals 11 residues. The CDR3 nucleotides read TGCAGCGTTGTGGGGGCGGGTGGCTACACCTTC. Residues: CSVVGAGGYTF.

This clonotype was picked up a small number of times. The chain uses TRBV6-2 or TRBV6-3 and TRBJ1-2, with TRBD1 as a possible D gene (6 bases). The V gene lost 6 bases and the J gene lost 12 bases, with 23 bases spanning the gap. Germline V gene data show CDR1 as MNHEY and CDR2 as SVGEGT. The CDR3 length is 14 residues. CDR3 region: CASRLRNPGQIDTF. Written as DNA, the CDR3 is TGTGCCAGCAGATTAAGGAACCCGGGACAAATCGACACCTTC.

V is TRBV20-1 and J is TRBJ2-7, with TRBD1 matching over 7 bases. V shed 3 bases and J 4 bases; nucleotides not matched to a gene: 9. Germline-derived CDR1 and CDR2 are DFQATT and SNEGSKA (reference sequence). The CDR3 loop spans 14 amino acids. CDR3 coding DNA: TGCAGTGCTAGCCGGGACAGCCATGGGTACGAGCAGTACTTC. This encodes CSASRDSHGYEQYF.

The chain uses TRBV29-1 and TRBJ2-1, with 7 nucleotides matching TRBD1. The CDR3 totals 12 residues. J lost 5 bases, V lost 5 bases, and 3 bases had no gene match. The germline V gene encodes CDR1 SQVTM and CDR2 ANQGSEA. As DNA, the CDR3 is TGCAGCGTTCGGGACAGCAACAATGAGCAGTTCTTC. Translated: CSVRDSNNEQFF.

V usage is TRBV3-1 and J usage is TRBJ1-2, with D unclear. Germline V gives CDR1 LGHDT, CDR2 YNNKEL (reference sequence). The CDR3 has 15 residues. V lost 4 bases to trimming and J lost 5 bases, with 17 bases between them. The CDR3 DNA is TGTGCCAGCAGCCTATTGGACGTCTCGGTATATGGCTACACCTTC. Protein product: CASSLLDVSVYGYTF.

This chain uses TRBV25-1 with TRBJ2-3, with TRBD1 identical over 10 bases. Losses at the gene ends were 3 bases for V and 5 bases for J; bases not matched to a gene: 8. This CDR3 contains 16 residues. Germline CDR1 MGHDK, CDR2 SYGVNS. CDR3 residues: CASSDPGTGEKDTQYF. The CDR3 DNA is TGTGCCAGCAGTGACCCAGGGACAGGGGAGAAAGATACGCAGTATTTT.

In its sample, this clonotype was seen a few times. The chain's CDR3 is CASRRAGEGPEQYF. The CDR3 coding sequence is TGTGCCAGCAGACGAGCGGGAGAAGGACCCGAGCAGTACTTC. The chain has TRBV28 and TRBJ2-7, with 8 bases matching TRBD2. Germline V gives CDR1 MDHEN, CDR2 SYDVKM. The CDR3 length is 14 residues. Trimming cost V 6 bases and J 6 bases; bases outside gene matches: 10.

The chain joins TRBV28 to TRBJ1-5; D gene unclear. The CDR3 has 12 amino acids. Trimming stripped 2 bases from V and 7 bases from J, with 6 bases between. Germline CDR1 is MDHEN and CDR2 is SYDVKM. In DNA, the CDR3 is TGTGCCAGCAGTTTACCTCGACAGCCCCAGCATTTT. The encoded protein is CASSLPRQPQHF.

The CDR3 DNA follows: TGCAGTGCTAGCGTACCGACAGGGGCCTTTTATGGCTACACCTTC. This codes for CSASVPTGAFYGYTF. The chain links TRBV20-1 to TRBJ1-2; 8 bases map to TRBD1. The V and J ends lost 3 bases and 5 bases, in that order; junction bases with no gene match: 11. Germline CDR1 and CDR2: DFQATT and SNEGSKA (reference sequence). The CDR3 is 15 amino acids.